The clone carrying this T cell receptor (beta chain) was found many times. Germline V lookup: CDR1 MNHNS, CDR2 SASEGT. V was cut by 5 bases and J by 5 bases, with 19 bases left in between. The length of the CDR3 is 17 residues. Amplified TCR beta CDR3 regions came from RNA transcripts. HTBI primers were the set used in a first-round RT-PCR of the TCR CDR3. TCRdb reprocessed the multiplex PCR reads with MiXCR, giving one entry per CDR3 protein. The data show a few hundred thousand distinct CDR3 sequences, approximately 15% seen once. This specimen belongs to a study of T cells in Graves' hyperthyroidism and ophthalmopathy. At the level of the study: Specimen type is peripheral blood, collected at initial diagnosis prior to any treatment.

PBMCs were collected from an approximately 9 ml volume of fresh peripheral blood. The chain joins TRBV6-1 to TRBJ1-6, with TRBD1 as a possible D gene (5 bases). This sequence was found in a woman between 40 and 55 years old with Graves' ophthalmopathy. Specimen: blood. The CDR3 DNA is TGTGCCAGCAGTTACCTTGGGGGATTTGACGATAATTCACCCCTCCACTTT. It is translated as CASSYLGGFDDNSPLHF.